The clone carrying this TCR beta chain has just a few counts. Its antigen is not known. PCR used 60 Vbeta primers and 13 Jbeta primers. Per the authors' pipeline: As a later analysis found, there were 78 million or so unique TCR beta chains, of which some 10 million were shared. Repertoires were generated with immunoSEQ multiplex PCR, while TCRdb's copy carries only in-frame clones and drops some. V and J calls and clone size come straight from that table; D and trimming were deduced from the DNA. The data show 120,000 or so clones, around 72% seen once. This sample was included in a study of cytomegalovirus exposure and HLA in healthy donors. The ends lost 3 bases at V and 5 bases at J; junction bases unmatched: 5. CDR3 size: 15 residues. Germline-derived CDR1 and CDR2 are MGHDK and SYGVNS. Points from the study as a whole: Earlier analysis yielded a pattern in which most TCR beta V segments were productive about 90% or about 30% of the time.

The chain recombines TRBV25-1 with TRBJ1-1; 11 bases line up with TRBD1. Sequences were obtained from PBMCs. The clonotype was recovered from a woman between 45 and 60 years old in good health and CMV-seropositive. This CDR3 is CASSDLGTGGTEAFF. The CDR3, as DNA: TGTGCCAGCAGTGATTTAGGGACAGGGGGAACTGAAGCTTTCTTT.